The 10 T cell receptor beta chains in this list originate from one sample, sequenced in a study of radiotherapy plus CTLA-4 blockade in lung cancer. Data came from immunoSEQ multiplex PCR; TCRdb stores just in-frame clones and leaves some out. The table shows around 90,000 clones, with around 82% occurring only once. The material sequenced was peripheral blood, taken from a patient treated with radiotherapy plus ipilimumab. Receptors originate from a human donor with non-small cell lung cancer who had stable disease on radiotherapy plus ipilimumab.

The V gene is TRBV28, the J gene TRBJ2-7; TRBD1 aligns across 7 bases. Trimming cost V 5 bases and J 3 bases; bases outside gene matches: 10. Germline CDR1 reads MDHEN; CDR2 reads SYDVKM. The CDR3 runs 15 residues. This CDR3 is CASSATGVSNYEQYF. The CDR3 coding sequence is TGTGCCAGCAGTGCTACAGGGGTCTCAAACTACGAGCAGTACTTC. Filled out from reference TRBV28 and TRBJ2-7, the complete variable domain reads DVKVTQSSRYLVKRTGEKVFLECVQDMDHENMFWYRQDPGLGLRLIYFSYDVKMKEKGDIPEGYSVSREKKERFSLILESASTNQTSMYLCASSATGVSNYEQYFGPGTRLTVT.

The chain has TRBV9 and TRBJ1-4, with 9 positions matching TRBD1. This CDR3 contains 16 residues. Looked up from germline, CDR1 is SGDLS and CDR2 is YYNGEE. J was trimmed by 7 bases and V by 2 bases; bases with no gene match: 9. In DNA, the CDR3 is TGTGCCAGCAGCGTTACCGGGACAGGGAGGGCTGAAAAACTGTTTTTT. This translates into CASSVTGTGRAEKLFF.

J is TRBJ1-1 and V is TRBV5-6; no definite D call. The CDR3 runs 14 residues. Per the germline V gene, CDR1 is SGHDT and CDR2 is YYEEEE. V lost 3 bases to trimming and J lost 4 bases, with 13 bases between them. As DNA, the CDR3 is TGTGCCAGCAGCTCCTACGGTCCCGGCACTGAAGCTTTCTTT. Its translation is CASSSYGPGTEAFF.

The V gene is TRBV19, the J gene TRBJ2-2; D may correspond to TRBD1 or TRBD2 (6 bases each). V was clipped by 5 bases and J by 4 bases, with 20 bases between them. Per the germline V gene, CDR1 is LNHDA and CDR2 is SQIVND (reference sequence). The CDR3 covers 17 residues. This chain's CDR3 is CASSGQRGVRGTGELFF. In DNA form, the CDR3 reads TGTGCCAGTAGTGGACAGCGCGGGGTTCGGGGCACCGGGGAGCTGTTTTTT.

The rearrangement uses TRBV6-6 and TRBJ2-5; possible D gene TRBD1, 5 bases. This CDR3 region has 12 residues. V lost 2 bases to trimming and J lost 5 bases, with 6 bases between them. Germline assignment: CDR1 MNHNY and CDR2 SVGAGI (reference sequence). CDR3 region: CASSYPGETQYF. CDR3 bases: TGTGCCAGCAGTTACCCAGGGGAGACCCAGTACTTC.

The chain is built from TRBV21-1 and TRBJ1-2; the table's D gene call, TRBD1, was not cross checked with the DNA. TRBV21-1 is termed a pseudogene. The CDR3 consists of 14 residues. CDR3 sequence reads: CASSKWSGDYGYTF. CDR3 in DNA: TGTGCCAGCAGCAAATGGTCAGGGGATTATGGCTACACCTTC.

The chain uses TRBV7-2 and TRBJ1-2; possibly TRBD1 for D (5 bases). V dropped 2 bases and J dropped 8 bases, with 21 bases sitting between them. CDR3 length: 16 residues. Germline CDR1 is SGHTA and CDR2 is FQGNSA. The CDR3 protein is CASSLRASPGGEGYTF. In nucleotides, the CDR3 is TGTGCCAGCAGCTTAAGGGCCTCACCCGGGGGTGAAGGCTACACCTTC.

The chain uses TRBV11-2 and TRBJ2-7; D is uncertain. Per germline, CDR1 SGHAT and CDR2 FQNNGV. V lost 1 base and J lost 2, with 6 bases in between. The CDR3 sequence is 13 residues long. The CDR3 protein is CASSLVGAYEQYF. The CDR3, as DNA: TGTGCCAGCAGCTTAGTTGGGGCCTACGAGCAGTACTTC.

The chain is built from TRBV6-6 and TRBJ2-7, with D perhaps matching TRBD1 (6 bases). Trimming left V 5 bases short and J 0 bases short, with 14 bases between. Germline assignment: CDR1 MNHNY and CDR2 SVGAGI (reference sequence). The CDR3 loop spans 15 amino acids. CDR3 in DNA: TGTGCCAGCAGTGATCGGACAGCGAGCTCCTACGAGCAGTACTTC. This gives the protein CASSDRTASSYEQYF.

This rearrangement joins TRBV28 to TRBJ1-2; 8 bases align to TRBD1. This CDR3 has 15 residues. Germline trimming cut 2 bases from V and 2 bases from J; bases unmatched to any gene: 4. The V gene's germline CDR1 is MDHEN and CDR2 SYDVKM. CDR3 loop: CASSLGAGGNYGYTF. The CDR3 nucleotides read TGTGCCAGCAGTTTAGGTGCAGGGGGCAACTATGGCTACACCTTC.